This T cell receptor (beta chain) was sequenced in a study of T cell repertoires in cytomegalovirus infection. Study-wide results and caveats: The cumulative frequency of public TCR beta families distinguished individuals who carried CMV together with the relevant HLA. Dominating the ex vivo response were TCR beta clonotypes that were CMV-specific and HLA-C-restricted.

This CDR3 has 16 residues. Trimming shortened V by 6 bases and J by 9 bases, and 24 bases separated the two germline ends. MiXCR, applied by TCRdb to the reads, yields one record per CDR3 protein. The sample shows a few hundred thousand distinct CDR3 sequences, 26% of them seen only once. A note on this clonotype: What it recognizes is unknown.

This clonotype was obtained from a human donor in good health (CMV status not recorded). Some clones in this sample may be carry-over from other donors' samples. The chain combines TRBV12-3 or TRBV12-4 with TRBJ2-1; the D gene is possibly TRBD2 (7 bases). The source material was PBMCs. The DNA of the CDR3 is TGTGCCAGCAGCCCAAGGGGGGGAGCTGGGGTCAGTGAGCAGTTCTTC. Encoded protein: CASSPRGGAGVSEQFF.